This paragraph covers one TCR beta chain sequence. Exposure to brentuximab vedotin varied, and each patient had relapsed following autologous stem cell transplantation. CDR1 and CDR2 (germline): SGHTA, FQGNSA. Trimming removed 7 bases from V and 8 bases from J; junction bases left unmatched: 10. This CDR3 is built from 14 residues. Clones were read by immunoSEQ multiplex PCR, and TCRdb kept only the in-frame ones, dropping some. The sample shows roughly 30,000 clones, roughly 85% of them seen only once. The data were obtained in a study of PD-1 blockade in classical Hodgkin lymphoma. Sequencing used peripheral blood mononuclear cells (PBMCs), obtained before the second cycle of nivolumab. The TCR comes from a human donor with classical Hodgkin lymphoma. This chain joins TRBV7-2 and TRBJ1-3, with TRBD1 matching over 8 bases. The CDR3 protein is CASTPRTGLHTIYF. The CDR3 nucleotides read TGTGCCAGCACCCCTCGGACAGGGTTACACACCATATATTTT. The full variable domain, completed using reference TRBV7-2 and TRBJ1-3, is GAGVSQSPSNKVTEKGKDVELRCDPISGHTALYWYRQSLGQGLEFLIYFQGNSAPDKSGLPSDRFSAERTGGSVSTLTIQRTQQEDSAVYLCASTPRTGLHTIYFGEGSWLTVV.